The 25 T cell receptor beta chains below all came from one sample that was sequenced in a study of cytomegalovirus exposure and HLA in healthy donors. PCR primers comprised 60 Vbeta and 13 Jbeta primers. TCRdb's copy holds only in-frame clones and misses some; the assay was immunoSEQ multiplex PCR. The sample has under 200,000 clones; roughly 80% are singletons. Sequenced material: PBMCs. These receptors originate from a male donor in good health and CMV-seropositive.

This sequence joins TRBV11-2 and TRBJ2-7; D remains unclear. The CDR3 totals 11 residues. The germline V gene has CDR1 SGHAT and CDR2 FQNNGV. The germline V and J ends were trimmed by 3 bases and 7 bases, with 7 bases remaining between them. CDR3 nucleotide sequence: TGTGCCAGCAGCTTTTGGAGAGAGCAGTACTTC. Translation: CASSFWREQYF.

In DNA, the CDR3 is TGCGCCAGCAGCGAGGACAGGGGGCTTATCTATGGCTACACCTTC. Protein sequence: CASSEDRGLIYGYTF. The V call is TRBV5-1, the J call TRBJ1-2; 11 bases are shared with TRBD1. The germline gives CDR1 SGHRS, CDR2 YFSETQ. The CDR3 consists of 15 residues. The V gene end was trimmed by 4 bases and the J gene end by 4 bases; junction bases not matched to a gene: 6.

V gene TRBV10-3 combines with J gene TRBJ2-7; 7 bases line up with TRBD1. The V and J ends lost 10 bases and 7 bases, in that order; junction bases with no gene match: 10. The V gene's germline CDR1 is ENHRY and CDR2 SYGVKD. The CDR3 length is 12 residues. For the CDR3, the DNA is TGTGCCACCCGGGACAGACTCGAAGAGCAGTACTTC. Translating it yields CATRDRLEEQYF.

This sequence joins TRBV5-4 and TRBJ1-4, with unresolved D. With 4 bases removed from V and 5 bases from J, the gap between germline ends came to 12 bases. The CDR3 consists of 14 residues. CDR1 SGHNT and CDR2 YYREEE come from the germline V gene (reference sequence). Here the CDR3 DNA reads TGTGCCAGCAGCCTTGGAGGGCACAATGAAAAACTGTTTTTT. It codes for CASSLGGHNEKLFF.

This chain joins TRBV27 and TRBJ2-1; D is unresolved. V was cut by 3 bases and J by 4 bases, with 10 bases left in between. CDR3 length: 14 amino acids. Per germline, CDR1 MNHEY and CDR2 SMNVEV (reference sequence). In DNA form, the CDR3 reads TGTGCCAGCAGTTTCTCAGGAAGTTACAATGAGCAGTTCTTC. Its protein product is CASSFSGSYNEQFF.

The rearrangement uses TRBV6-5 and TRBJ2-7, with D possibly matching TRBD2 (5 bases). The CDR3 sequence is 11 residues long. V was clipped by 6 bases and J by 7 bases, with 10 bases between them. Germline CDR1 MNHEY, CDR2 SVGAGI. The CDR3 spells CASRDGLEQYF. The CDR3 DNA reads TGTGCCAGCAGGGATGGACTTGAGCAGTACTTC.

The rearrangement joins TRBV25-1 to TRBJ2-7, with 7 bases that match TRBD1. The CDR3 runs to 15 residues. CDR1 is MGHDK and CDR2 is SYGVNS in the germline V gene. Trimming took 8 bases from V and 5 from J; bases not matched to a gene: 15. In nucleotides, the CDR3 is TGTGCCAGCCAAAGTGGATACAGGGGAGAGGACGAGCAGTACTTC. As protein: CASQSGYRGEDEQYF.

This clone occurred once. The genes are TRBV21-1 and TRBJ1-1. TRBV21-1 corresponds to a pseudogene. The CDR3 totals 13 residues. The CDR3 sequence: CASSKFRRAEAFF. The CDR3 region has the DNA TGTGCCAGCAGCAAATTCCGGAGGGCTGAAGCTTTCTTT.

The genes are TRBV18 and TRBJ1-1; D is perhaps TRBD1 (6 bases). The CDR3 sequence is 17 residues long. CDR1 is KGHSH and CDR2 is LQKENI in the germline V gene. V lost 0 bases to trimming and J lost 0 bases, with 14 bases between them. CDR3 in DNA: TGTGCCAGCTCACCACCGTTAGGGGGACGCATGAACACTGAAGCTTTCTTT. The encoded protein is CASSPPLGGRMNTEAFF.

On this clone itself: Other DNA sequences from this sample encode an identical CDR3 as well. The rearrangement uses TRBV4-3 and TRBJ2-2; TRBD2 matches at 9 bases. The CDR3 contains 17 residues. The trim removed 0 bases at V and 5 bases at J, leaving 7 bases unmatched. Germline V gene sequence: CDR1 LGHNA, CDR2 YSLEER. CDR3 DNA sequence: TGCGCCAGCAGCCAAGAACAACTAGCGGGCCGGACCGGGGAGCTGTTTTTT. It translates to CASSQEQLAGRTGELFF.

This chain uses TRBV10-3 with TRBJ1-5; 8 nucleotides agree with TRBD1. Looked up from germline, CDR1 is ENHRY and CDR2 is SYGVKD. The V segment lost 3 bases and the J segment 0 bases; nucleotides outside the gene matches: 7. The CDR3 covers 17 residues. CDR3 residues: CAISDRDRGFSNQPQHF. CDR3 in DNA: TGTGCCATCAGTGACCGAGACAGGGGTTTTAGCAATCAGCCCCAGCATTTT.

A few counts support this clone. This rearrangement joins TRBV7-2 to TRBJ1-2, with 9 nucleotides matching TRBD1. The CDR3 extends over 15 amino acids. Per the germline V gene, CDR1 is SGHTA and CDR2 is FQGNSA. V shed 4 bases, J shed 2 bases, and the junction held 5 bases outside the gene matches. The CDR3 DNA follows: TGTGCCAGCAGCTCTCGGACAGGGGAAAACTATGGCTACACCTTC. Translating gives CASSSRTGENYGYTF.

The CDR3 region is CASSDHYEQYF. CDR3 sequence (DNA): TGTGCCAGCAGTGATCACTACGAGCAGTACTTC. The chain is built from TRBV6-1 and TRBJ2-5; unclear D gene. The end of the DNA fits TRBJ2-7 better, so the J call may be wrong. This CDR3 region has 11 residues. The germline V gene has CDR1 MNHNS and CDR2 SASEGT.

This clone was detected a few times. The rearrangement joins TRBV2 to TRBJ1-5; D is unresolved. The CDR3 covers 15 residues. The V end lost 4 bases, the J end lost 3 bases, and 13 bases lay between the germline ends. Germline lookup yields CDR1 SNHLY and CDR2 FYNNEI. The CDR3 loop is CASSVGEISNQPQHF. In nucleotides, the CDR3 is TGTGCCAGCAGTGTCGGGGAGATCTCCAATCAGCCCCAGCATTTT.

This clone came up a few times. The CDR3 DNA is TGCGCCAGCAGCTTGATGGTCACAGAAAATGAAAAACTGTTTTTT. Encoded protein: CASSLMVTENEKLFF. The J gene is TRBJ1-4, the V gene TRBV5-1; D gene ambiguous. Trimming removed 1 base at V and 5 bases at J, with 12 bases between. The CDR3 consists of 15 residues. The V gene's germline CDR1 is SGHRS and CDR2 YFSETQ.

This chain connects TRBV27 to TRBJ2-7; D is possibly TRBD1 (5 bases). CDR3 size: 14 residues. V lost 0 bases and J 1 base, leaving 7 bases between the germline ends. CDR1 is MNHEY, CDR2 SMNVEV, per germline (reference sequence). The CDR3 spells CASSLSAGSYEQYF. DNA for the CDR3: TGTGCCAGCAGTTTATCGGCAGGGTCCTACGAGCAGTACTTC.

V usage is TRBV5-6 and J usage is TRBJ1-5; 11 nucleotides align to TRBD1. The CDR3 covers 14 residues. Trimming removed 4 bases from V and 6 bases from J; junction bases left unmatched: 3. The V gene's germline CDR1 is SGHDT and CDR2 YYEEEE. The CDR3 DNA reads TGTGCCAGCAGCCGGGACAGGGGGAGTCAGCCCCAGCATTTT. The encoded protein is CASSRDRGSQPQHF.

A single count supports this clone. The chain combines TRBV30 with TRBJ1-2; maybe TRBD1 (5 bases). This CDR3 contains 13 residues. Trimming stripped 1 base from V and 7 bases from J, with 13 bases between. CDR1 is GTSNPN and CDR2 is SVGIG in the germline V gene (reference sequence). The CDR3 is CAWSGEWGGGYTF. The CDR3 DNA is TGTGCCTGGAGTGGTGAATGGGGGGGTGGCTACACCTTC.

This clone showed up just a few times. V is TRBV18 and J is TRBJ1-3; 7 bases line up with TRBD1. V shed 4 bases and J 3 bases; nucleotides not matched to a gene: 9. There are 16 residues in the CDR3. The germline CDR1 and CDR2 sequences are KGHSH and LQKENI. DNA for the CDR3: TGTGCCAGCTCACTAGCAGGACAGGCCAGTGGAAACACCATATATTTT. Encoded protein: CASSLAGQASGNTIYF. The full variable domain, its missing parts supplied by reference TRBV18 and TRBJ1-3, is NAGVMQNPRHLVRRRGQEARLRCSPMKGHSHVYWYRQLPEEGLKFMVYLQKENIIDESGMPKERFSAEFPKEGPSILRIQQVVRGDSAAYFCASSLAGQASGNTIYFGEGSWLTVV.

This sequence joins TRBV7-9 and TRBJ1-2; maybe TRBD1 (5 bases). The CDR3 is 15 residues long. V was trimmed by 1 base and J by 4 bases, leaving 13 bases between them. Germline V gene data show CDR1 as SEHNR and CDR2 as FQNEAQ (reference sequence). CDR3 coding DNA: TGTGCCAGCAGCTTAGGAGTTGGGCAGGGCTATGGCTACACCTTC. Translating gives CASSLGVGQGYGYTF.

The chain combines TRBV6-6 with TRBJ1-6; 7 bases match TRBD1. The germline CDR1 and CDR2 sequences are MNHNY and SVGAGI (reference sequence). CDR3 size: 13 residues. The V and J ends lost 7 bases and 5 bases, in that order; junction bases with no gene match: 2. Here the CDR3 reads CASKGQNNSPLHF. CDR3 coding DNA: TGTGCCAGCAAGGGACAGAATAATTCACCCCTCCACTTT.

The V call is TRBV30, the J call TRBJ2-7; 11 nucleotides align to TRBD2. J lost 2 bases, V lost 3 bases, and 3 bases had no gene match. This CDR3 is built from 14 residues. Per germline, CDR1 GTSNPN and CDR2 SVGIG (reference sequence). DNA for the CDR3: TGTGCCTGGAGGGTTAGCGGGAGGGCCTACGAGCAGTACTTC. Protein product: CAWRVSGRAYEQYF. Full variable domain (rest looked up from reference TRBV30 and TRBJ2-7): SQTIHQWPATLVQPVGSPLSLECTVEGTSNPNLYWYRQAAGRGLQLLFYSVGIGQISSEVPQNLSASRPQDRQFILSSKKLLLSDSGFYLCAWRVSGRAYEQYFGPGTRLTVT.

This sequence joins TRBV6-6 and TRBJ1-5; no clear D gene. This CDR3 has 12 residues. Trimming cost V 7 bases and J 5 bases, with 9 bases left between them. Germline assignment: CDR1 MNHNY and CDR2 SVGAGI (reference sequence). CDR3: CASNRADQPQHF. CDR3 DNA: TGTGCCAGCAACAGAGCGGATCAGCCCCAGCATTTT.

Only a few counts were recorded for this clone. The chain recombines TRBV6-5 with TRBJ1-1; D is perhaps TRBD1 (6 bases). The germline V and J ends were trimmed by 5 bases and 8 bases, with 12 bases remaining between them. Germline assignment: CDR1 MNHEY and CDR2 SVGAGI. CDR3 size: 12 residues. The CDR3 nucleotides are TGTGCCAGCAGTATCGGGACACCCGAAGCTTTCTTT. Amino acids: CASSIGTPEAFF.

The chain couples TRBV6-6 to TRBJ2-1; 9 bases line up with TRBD2. V was clipped by 8 bases and J by 5 bases; unmatched bases: 7. CDR1 is MNHNY and CDR2 is SVGAGI in the germline V gene (reference sequence). The CDR3 has 14 amino acids. The CDR3 is CASSSGGGDNEQFF. The DNA of the CDR3 is TGTGCCAGCTCATCTGGCGGGGGGGACAATGAGCAGTTCTTC.